The 4 T cell receptor beta chains below were found in one sample sequenced in a study of technical replicates of blood from a few donors. Sequencing was performed with immunoSEQ multiplex PCR; in TCRdb, only in-frame clones are kept and a portion is missing. The sample consists of 72,000 or so clones, approximately 94% of them appearing once. Material for sequencing was T cells isolated from PBMCs. The receptors stem from a human donor in good health.

V is TRBV5-6 and J is TRBJ1-1, with D tentatively TRBD1 (6 bases). The V end was cut by 5 bases, the J end by 4 bases, with 12 bases between. CDR1 SGHDT and CDR2 YYEEEE come from the germline V gene. The CDR3 has 13 amino acids. CDR3 amino acids: CASRETGSTEAFF. The CDR3 nucleotides read TGTGCCAGCAGGGAAACAGGGTCCACTGAAGCTTTCTTT.

This chain joins TRBV7-3 and TRBJ1-2, with D perhaps TRBD1 (6 bases). From germline, CDR1 is SGHTA and CDR2 FQGTGA. This CDR3 region has 13 residues. V shed 4 bases and J shed 7 bases, with 13 bases lying between them. For the CDR3, the DNA is TGTGCCAGCAGCTCCCAGACAGGCACTGGCTACACCTTC. Amino acids: CASSSQTGTGYTF. Looking up the rest from reference TRBV7-3 and TRBJ1-2 gives the full variable domain: GAGVSQTPSNKVTEKGKYVELRCDPISGHTALYWYRQSLGQGPEFLIYFQGTGAADDSGLPNDRFFAVRPEGSVSTLKIQRTERGDSAVYLCASSSQTGTGYTFGSGTRLTVV.

The rearrangement uses TRBV28 and TRBJ2-6; D is ambiguous. CDR3 size: 15 residues. Germline-derived CDR1 and CDR2 are MDHEN and SYDVKM. Trimming removed 3 bases at V and 3 bases at J, with 9 bases between. The CDR3 loop reads CASSLERSGANVLTF. CDR3 DNA sequence: TGTGCCAGCAGTTTGGAGAGGAGTGGGGCCAACGTCCTGACTTTC. The full variable domain, in which reference TRBV28 and TRBJ2-6 provide the parts outside the CDR3, is DVKVTQSSRYLVKRTGEKVFLECVQDMDHENMFWYRQDPGLGLRLIYFSYDVKMKEKGDIPEGYSVSREKKERFSLILESASTNQTSMYLCASSLERSGANVLTFGAGSRLTVL.

The V and J genes are TRBV5-1 and TRBJ1-5, with D uncertain. Germline V gives CDR1 SGHRS, CDR2 YFSETQ. Between the trimmed V and J ends, which lost 0 bases and 3 bases, there was a span of 10 bases. CDR3 size: 15 residues. CDR3 in DNA: TGCGCCAGCAGCTTGGATCTCGGGTACAATCAGCCCCAGCATTTT. Protein product: CASSLDLGYNQPQHF.